Given below is one T cell receptor (beta chain) in context. Its antigen is undetermined. Germline trimming cut 0 bases from V and 5 bases from J; bases unmatched to any gene: 9. Per the germline V gene, CDR1 is SQVTM and CDR2 is ANQGSEA. The CDR3 has 17 residues. The sample comes from a study of T cell repertoires in cytomegalovirus infection. Findings of the study overall: HLA-C-restricted, CMV-specific TCR beta clonotypes were dominant ex vivo.

TCRdb processed the reads anew with MiXCR; each CDR3 protein has one entry. The sample lists 740,000 or so distinct CDR3 sequences, 35% to 45% occurring once. Material: PBMCs. The gene calls are TRBV29-1 and TRBJ2-2; 10 bases align to TRBD1. The origin of this receptor is a human donor in good health (CMV status not recorded). Some clones in this sample may be carry-over from other donors' samples. The CDR3 bases are TGCAGCGTTGAAGATTGGACAGGGGGAACTCAAACCGGGGAGCTGTTTTTT. It yields the protein CSVEDWTGGTQTGELFF.